The 5 T cell receptor beta chains presented below share a single source sample, sequenced in a study of T cells after yellow fever vaccination. MiXCR, applied by TCRdb to the 5' RACE reads, yields one record per CDR3 protein. The sample holds more than 300,000 distinct CDR3 sequences, around 4.3% seen once. Sequenced here: PBMCs, sampled 15 days after the yellow fever booster vaccination. These receptors were taken from a man between 18 and 35 years old who received the YFV17D yellow fever vaccine.

The sample holds many counts of this clonotype. The V gene is TRBV18, the J gene TRBJ2-7, with D perhaps being TRBD1 or TRBD2 (5 bases each). The V and J ends lost 3 bases and 2 bases respectively, with 11 bases between them. The CDR3 spans 14 residues. Germline CDR1 KGHSH, CDR2 LQKENI. DNA for the CDR3: TGTGCCAGCTCACCCGGGACGGCGGCCTACGAGCAGTACTTC. This codes for CASSPGTAAYEQYF.

The rearrangement joins TRBV18 to TRBJ2-4; weak D call: TRBD2 (7 bases). The CDR3 totals 15 residues. Germline CDR1 KGHSH, CDR2 LQKENI. Trimming removed 0 bases from V and 6 bases from J, with 12 bases in between. Here the CDR3 reads CASSPPGGHGNIQYF. CDR3 coding DNA: TGTGCCAGCTCACCACCCGGGGGGCACGGAAACATTCAGTACTTC.

This clonotype was observed a few times. V gene TRBV6-6 combines with J gene TRBJ2-7; perhaps TRBD1 as D (6 bases). The germline V and J ends were trimmed by 2 bases and 3 bases, with 17 bases remaining between them. Germline V lookup: CDR1 MNHNY, CDR2 SVGAGI (reference sequence). The CDR3 totals 16 residues. CDR3: CASSYVPGEFDYEQYF. The CDR3 DNA reads as TGTGCCAGCAGTTACGTCCCAGGGGAATTCGACTACGAGCAGTACTTC.

This clonotype was detected only a few times. This sequence joins TRBV10-2 and TRBJ2-2, with a tentative D call TRBD1 (6 bases). This CDR3 contains 13 residues. The germline V and J ends were trimmed by 9 bases and 6 bases, with 14 bases remaining between them. Germline assignment: CDR1 WSHSY and CDR2 SAAADI. The CDR3 DNA reads as TGCGCCAGTTACACAGGGTTGGCCGGGGAGCTGTTTTTT. Amino acid sequence: CASYTGLAGELFF.

V and J are TRBV25-1 and TRBJ1-2; TRBD1 might be the D (5 bases). The germline gives CDR1 MGHDK, CDR2 SYGVNS. Between the trimmed V and J ends, which lost 6 bases and 4 bases, there was a span of 12 bases. The CDR3 spans 13 residues. CDR3: CASRRDAVYGYTF. The CDR3 coding sequence is TGTGCCAGCAGGAGGGACGCCGTCTATGGCTACACCTTC.